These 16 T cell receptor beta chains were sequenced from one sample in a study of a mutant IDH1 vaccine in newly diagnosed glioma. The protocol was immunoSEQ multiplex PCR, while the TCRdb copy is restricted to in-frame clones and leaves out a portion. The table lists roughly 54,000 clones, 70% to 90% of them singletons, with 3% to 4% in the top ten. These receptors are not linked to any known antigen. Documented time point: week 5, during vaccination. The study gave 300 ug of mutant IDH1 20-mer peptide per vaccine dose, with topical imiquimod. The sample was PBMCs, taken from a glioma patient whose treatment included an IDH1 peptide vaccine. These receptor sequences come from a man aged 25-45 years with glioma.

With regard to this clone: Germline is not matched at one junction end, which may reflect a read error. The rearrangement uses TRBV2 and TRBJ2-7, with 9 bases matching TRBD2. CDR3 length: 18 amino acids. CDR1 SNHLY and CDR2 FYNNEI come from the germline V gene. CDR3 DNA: TGTGCCAGCAGTCAAGCGGGGGGCCGTATACTCTGGCGCTACGAGCAGTACTTC. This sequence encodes CASSQAGGRILWRYEQYF.

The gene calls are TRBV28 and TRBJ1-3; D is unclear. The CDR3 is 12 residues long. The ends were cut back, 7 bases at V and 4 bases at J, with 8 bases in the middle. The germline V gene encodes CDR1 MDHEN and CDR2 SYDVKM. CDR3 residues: CASTLGGNTIYF. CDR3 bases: TGTGCCAGCACCCTCGGAGGAAACACCATATATTTT.

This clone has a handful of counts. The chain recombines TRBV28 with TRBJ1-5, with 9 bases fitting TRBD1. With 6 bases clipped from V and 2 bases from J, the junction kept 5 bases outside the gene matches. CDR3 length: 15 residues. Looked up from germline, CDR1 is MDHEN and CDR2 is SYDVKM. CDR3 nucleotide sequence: TGTGCCAGCAGCCTGGGACAGGGAGGCAATCAGCCCCAGCATTTT. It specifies CASSLGQGGNQPQHF. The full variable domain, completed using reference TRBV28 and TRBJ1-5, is DVKVTQSSRYLVKRTGEKVFLECVQDMDHENMFWYRQDPGLGLRLIYFSYDVKMKEKGDIPEGYSVSREKKERFSLILESASTNQTSMYLCASSLGQGGNQPQHFGDGTRLSIL.

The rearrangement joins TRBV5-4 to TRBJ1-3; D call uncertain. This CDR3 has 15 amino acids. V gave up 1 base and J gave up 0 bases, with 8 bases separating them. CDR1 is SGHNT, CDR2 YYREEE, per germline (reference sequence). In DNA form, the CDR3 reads TGTGCCAGCAGCTTGTTCGGCAGCTCTGGAAACACCATATATTTT. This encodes CASSLFGSSGNTIYF.

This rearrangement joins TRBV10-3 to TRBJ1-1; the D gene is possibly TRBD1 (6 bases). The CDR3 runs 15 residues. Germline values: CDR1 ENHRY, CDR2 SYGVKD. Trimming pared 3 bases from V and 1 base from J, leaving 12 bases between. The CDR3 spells CAISDKYRENTEAFF. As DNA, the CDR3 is TGTGCCATCAGTGATAAGTACAGGGAGAACACTGAAGCTTTCTTT.

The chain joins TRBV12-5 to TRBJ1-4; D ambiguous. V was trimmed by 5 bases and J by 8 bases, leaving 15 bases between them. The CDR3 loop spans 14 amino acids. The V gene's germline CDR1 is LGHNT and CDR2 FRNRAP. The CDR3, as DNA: TGTGCTAGTGGTGAGGGCAGGCAACCGGAAAAACTGTTTTTT. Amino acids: CASGEGRQPEKLFF.

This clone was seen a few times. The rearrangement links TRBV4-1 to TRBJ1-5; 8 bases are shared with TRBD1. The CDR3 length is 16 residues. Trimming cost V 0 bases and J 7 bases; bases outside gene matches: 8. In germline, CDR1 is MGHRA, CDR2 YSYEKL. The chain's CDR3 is CASSQDADRERQPQHF. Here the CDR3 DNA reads TGCGCCAGCAGCCAAGATGCGGACAGGGAGAGACAGCCCCAGCATTTT.

CDR3 nucleotide sequence: TGTGCCAGCAGCCAAGACAGTTTGGATACGCAGTATTTT. It codes for CASSQDSLDTQYF. J is TRBJ2-3 and V is TRBV14, with D hard to call. This CDR3 has 13 residues. Germline values: CDR1 SGHDN, CDR2 FVKESK. Trimming stripped 0 bases from V and 6 bases from J, with 7 bases between.

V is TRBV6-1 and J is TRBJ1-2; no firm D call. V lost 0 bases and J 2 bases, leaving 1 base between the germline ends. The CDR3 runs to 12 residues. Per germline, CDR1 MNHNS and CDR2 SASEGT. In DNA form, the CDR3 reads TGTGCCAGCAGTGAAGCCAACTATGGCTACACCTTC. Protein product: CASSEANYGYTF.

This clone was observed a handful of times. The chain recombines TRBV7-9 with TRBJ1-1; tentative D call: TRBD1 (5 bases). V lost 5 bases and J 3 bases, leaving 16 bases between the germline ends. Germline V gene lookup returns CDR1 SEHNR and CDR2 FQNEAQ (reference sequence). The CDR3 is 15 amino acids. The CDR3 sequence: CASSDQGGEDTEAFF. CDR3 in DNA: TGTGCCAGCAGCGACCAGGGTGGCGAGGACACTGAAGCTTTCTTT. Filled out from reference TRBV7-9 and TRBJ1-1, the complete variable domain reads DTGVSQNPRHKITKRGQNVTFRCDPISEHNRLYWYRQTLGQGPEFLTYFQNEAQLEKSRLLSDRFSAERPKGSFSTLEIQRTEQGDSAMYLCASSDQGGEDTEAFFGQGTRLTVV.

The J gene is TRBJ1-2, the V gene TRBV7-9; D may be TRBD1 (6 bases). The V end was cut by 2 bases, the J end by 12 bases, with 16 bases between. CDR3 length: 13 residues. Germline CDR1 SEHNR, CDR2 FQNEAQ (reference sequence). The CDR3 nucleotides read TGTGCCAGCAGCTTATCAGCGGACAGAAGAGACACCTTC. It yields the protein CASSLSADRRDTF. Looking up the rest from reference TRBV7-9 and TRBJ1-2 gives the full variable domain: DTGVSQNPRHKITKRGQNVTFRCDPISEHNRLYWYRQTLGQGPEFLTYFQNEAQLEKSRLLSDRFSAERPKGSFSTLEIQRTEQGDSAMYLCASSLSADRRDTFGSGTRLTVV.

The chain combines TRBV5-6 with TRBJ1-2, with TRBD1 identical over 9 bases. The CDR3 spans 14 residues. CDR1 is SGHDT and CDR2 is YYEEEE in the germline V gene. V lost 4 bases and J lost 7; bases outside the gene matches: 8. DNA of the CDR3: TGTGCCAGCAGCGTCCCGACAGGGGGAGGTGGCTACACCTTC. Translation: CASSVPTGGGGYTF.

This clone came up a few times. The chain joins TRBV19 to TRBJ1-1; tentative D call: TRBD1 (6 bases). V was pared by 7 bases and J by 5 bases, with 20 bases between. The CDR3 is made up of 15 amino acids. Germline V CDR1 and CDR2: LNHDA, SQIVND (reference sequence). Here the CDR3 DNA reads TGTGCCAGTACCCCCGGTTGGGCAGGGGAGACTGAAGCTTTCTTT. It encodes CASTPGWAGETEAFF.

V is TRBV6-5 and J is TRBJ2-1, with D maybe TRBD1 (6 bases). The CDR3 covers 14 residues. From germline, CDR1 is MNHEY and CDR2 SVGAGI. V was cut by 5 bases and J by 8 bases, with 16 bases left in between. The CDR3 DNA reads TGTGCCAGCAGTCTACAGGGTACAAGGGATGAGCAGTTCTTC. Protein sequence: CASSLQGTRDEQFF.

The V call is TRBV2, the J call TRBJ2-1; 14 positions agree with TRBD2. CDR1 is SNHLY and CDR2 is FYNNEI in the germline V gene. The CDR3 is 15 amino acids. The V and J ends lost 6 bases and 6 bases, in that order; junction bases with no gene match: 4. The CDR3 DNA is TGTGCCAGCAGAGAGACTAGCGGGGGGGGCAATGAGCAGTTCTTC. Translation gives CASRETSGGGNEQFF.

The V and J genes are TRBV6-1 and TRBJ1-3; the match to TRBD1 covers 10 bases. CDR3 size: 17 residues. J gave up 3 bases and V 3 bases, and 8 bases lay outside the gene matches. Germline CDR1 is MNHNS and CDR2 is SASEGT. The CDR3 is CASSDLDRGYLGNTIYF. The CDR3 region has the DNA TGTGCCAGCAGTGACCTGGACAGGGGGTATCTTGGAAACACCATATATTTT.